The clone carrying this T cell receptor beta chain was seen once. Its antigen is unidentified. This sample is drawn from a study of shared clonotypes between healthy human individuals. Terminally differentiated effector memory CD45RA+ cells were left out of the naive CD8 fraction, which was CD45RO-negative and positively selected for CCR7. The CDR3 loop spans 14 amino acids. The V and J ends lost 5 bases and 2 bases respectively, with 12 bases between them. Germline values: CDR1 SEHNR, CDR2 FQNEAQ (reference sequence). Study results and caveats: An effect of sequencing depth on clonotype sharing among donors was expected.

A deep-level run was used for the assay. Generated by immunoSEQ multiplex PCR, the TCRdb table keeps only in-frame clones and is missing some. The sample records some 600,000 clones, approximately 96% being singletons. This sequence joins TRBV7-9 and TRBJ2-5; D call uncertain. The sequencing sample was made of naive CD8+ T cells sorted from blood. The origin of this receptor is a woman younger than 45 in good health. For the CDR3, the DNA is TGTGCCAGCAGCCCCCGGTTACAGCAAGAGACCCAGTACTTC. This translates into CASSPRLQQETQYF.